The sequence of this T cell receptor beta chain was determined in a study of blood T cells in healthy people across ages. Looking at the study overall: There was about one barcoded beta molecule captured by template switching per two T cells.

This CDR3 region has 16 residues. V gave up 1 base and J gave up 1 base, with 11 bases separating them. Concerning this clonotype itself: The antigen is not known.

A second about 7 to 12 cycle PCR used barcoded and J-beta primers. In TCRdb, the 5' RACE reads were re-called with MiXCR into one record per CDR3 protein. The table lists 750,000 to 950,000 distinct CDR3 sequences, almost 30% of them singletons. General study results and limits: It was the long-lived donors that had more naive CD4+ cells and higher diversity than aged donors. Per-million-T-cell TCR beta diversity fell roughly linearly with age.

The sample was also linked to a second study, of T cells of mothers and their children. In that study: Reads obtained per mother exceeded 9 million TCR beta CDR3 reads, with roughly 3.3 million obtained per child.

Specimen: blood. The TCR comes from a woman between 35 and 50 years old in good health. The chain joins TRBV12-3 or TRBV12-4 to TRBJ1-5; unclear D gene. CDR3: CASSLGYPGSNQPQHF. CDR3 bases: TGTGCCAGCAGTTTAGGGTATCCGGGGAGCAATCAGCCCCAGCATTTT.